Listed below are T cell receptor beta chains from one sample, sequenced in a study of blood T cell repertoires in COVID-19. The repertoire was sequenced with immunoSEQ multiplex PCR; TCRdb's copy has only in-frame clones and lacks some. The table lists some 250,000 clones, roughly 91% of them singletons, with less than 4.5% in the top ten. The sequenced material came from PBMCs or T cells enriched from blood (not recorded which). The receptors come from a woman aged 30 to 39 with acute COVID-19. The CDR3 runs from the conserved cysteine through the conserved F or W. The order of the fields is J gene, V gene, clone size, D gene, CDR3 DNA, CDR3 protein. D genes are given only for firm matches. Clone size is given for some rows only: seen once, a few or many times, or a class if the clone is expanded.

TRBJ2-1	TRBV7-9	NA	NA	TGTGCCAGCAGCCAAAGGTGGCTAGCCTCCTACAATGAGCAGTTCTTC	CASSQRWLASYNEQFF
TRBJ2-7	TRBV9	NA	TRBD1	TGTGCCAGCAGCGTAGGCCCAACAGGGGGAGTCTACGAGCAGTACTTC	CASSVGPTGGVYEQYF
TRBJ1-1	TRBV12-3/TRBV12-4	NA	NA	TGTGCCAGCAGACCAATCCCGGGTTATGAAGCTTTCTTT	CASRPIPGYEAFF
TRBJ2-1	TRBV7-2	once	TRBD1	TGTGCCAGCAGCTCTACCGGACAGGAGAACAATGAGCAGTTCTTC	CASSSTGQENNEQFF
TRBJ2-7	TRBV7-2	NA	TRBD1	TGTGCCAGCACTCGAGGGGACAGGGTATCATACGAGCAGTACTTC	CASTRGDRVSYEQYF
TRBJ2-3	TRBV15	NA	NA	TGTGCCACCAGCAGAGGCGTAACAGATACGCAGTATTTT	CATSRGVTDTQYF
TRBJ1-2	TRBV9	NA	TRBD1	TGTGCCAGCAGCGTAGTCGACAGGGGGAATGGCTACACCTTC	CASSVVDRGNGYTF
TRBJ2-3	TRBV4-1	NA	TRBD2	TGCGCCAGCAGCCAGGGACTAGCGGGGTTACCTAGCACAGATACGCAGTATTTT	CASSQGLAGLPSTDTQYF
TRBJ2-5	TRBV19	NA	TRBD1	TGTGCCAGTAGTGAGGACAGGTACCAAGAGACCCAGTACTTC	CASSEDRYQETQYF
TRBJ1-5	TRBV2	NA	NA	TGTGCCAGCACCGCAGGGGTCAATCAGCCCCAGCATTTT	CASTAGVNQPQHF
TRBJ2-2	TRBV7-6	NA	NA	TGTGCCAGCAGCTTAGGAGACGGGGAGCTGTTTTTT	CASSLGDGELFF
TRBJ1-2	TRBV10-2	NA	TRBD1	TGCGCCAGCAGTGACGGCAGGGGGACCGGTGGCTACACCTTC	CASSDGRGTGGYTF
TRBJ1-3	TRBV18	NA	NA	TGTGCCAGCTCACCACCATCATTCTCTGGAAACACCATATATTTT	CASSPPSFSGNTIYF
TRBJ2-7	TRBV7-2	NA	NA	TGTGCCAGCAGCTTAGCCACAGCTTCCTACGAGCAGTACTTC	CASSLATASYEQYF
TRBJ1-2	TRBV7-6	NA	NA	TGTGCCAGCAGCTTGTCCGGGACAAGCTATGGCTACACCTTC	CASSLSGTSYGYTF
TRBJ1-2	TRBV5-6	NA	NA	TGTGCCAGCAGCTTGGGGCTCATAAAGTATGGCTACACCTTC	CASSLGLIKYGYTF
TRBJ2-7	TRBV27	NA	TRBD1	TGTGCCAGCAGTAACCGGGACAGGGGAACCTACGAGCAGTACTTC	CASSNRDRGTYEQYF
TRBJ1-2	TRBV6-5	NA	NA	TGTGCCAGCACGTCCCCAGGGTATGGCTACACCTTC	CASTSPGYGYTF
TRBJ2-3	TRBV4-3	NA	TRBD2	TGCGCCAGCAGCCAATTCTCCCTAGCGGGGGGCCTTGAAGATACGCAGTATTTT	CASSQFSLAGGLEDTQYF
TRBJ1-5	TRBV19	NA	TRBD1	TGTGCCAGTAGAGGGGAGACAGGGGTCCCTCAGCCCCAGCATTTT	CASRGETGVPQPQHF
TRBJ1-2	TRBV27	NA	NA	TGTGCCAGCAGTTTCGGCAGGGATGACTATGGCTACACCTTC	CASSFGRDDYGYTF
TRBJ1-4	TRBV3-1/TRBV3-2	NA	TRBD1	TGTGCCAGCAGCTACCGGGAGACAGGGGGTGAAAAACTGTTTTTT	CASSYRETGGEKLFF
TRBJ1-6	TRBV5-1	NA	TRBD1	TGCGCCAGCAGCGTGCAGGGGGCAAATAATTCACCCCTCCACTTT	CASSVQGANNSPLHF
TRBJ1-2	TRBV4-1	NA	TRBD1	TGCGCCAGCAGCCAAGACTTCGGGACAGGGGCCCTCGGTGGCTACACCTTC	CASSQDFGTGALGGYTF
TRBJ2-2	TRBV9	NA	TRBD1	TGTGCCAGCAGCGCCGGGACAGGGACGAACACCGGGGAGCTGTTTTTT	CASSAGTGTNTGELFF
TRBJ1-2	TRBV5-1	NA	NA	TGCGCCAGCAGCTTGGGGGTGACAGGAGATGGCTACACCTTC	CASSLGVTGDGYTF
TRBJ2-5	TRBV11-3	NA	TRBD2	TGTGCCAGCAGCTTAACTAGCGGGCCTGGGGAGACCCAGTACTTC	CASSLTSGPGETQYF
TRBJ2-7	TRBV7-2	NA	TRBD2	TGTGCCAGCAGCTTAGAAGCGGGGGAGAACTACGAGCAGTACTTC	CASSLEAGENYEQYF
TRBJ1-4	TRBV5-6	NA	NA	TGTGCCAGCAGCTTAGACTCCACTGAAAAACTGTTTTTT	CASSLDSTEKLFF
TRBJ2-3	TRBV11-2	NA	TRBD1	TGTGCCAGCAGCGAGTACAGGGGCCACACAGATACGCAGTATTTT	CASSEYRGHTDTQYF
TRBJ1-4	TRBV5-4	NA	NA	TGTGCCAGCAGCTTGACAGGCGTCAATGAAAAACTGTTTTTT	CASSLTGVNEKLFF
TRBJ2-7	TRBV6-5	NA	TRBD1	TGTGCCAGCAGCCCGACCTTGGACAGGGACTACGAGCAGTACTTC	CASSPTLDRDYEQYF
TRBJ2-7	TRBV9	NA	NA	TGTGCCAGCAGCAAGGCGGGGACTGATTTCGAGCAGTACTTC	CASSKAGTDFEQYF
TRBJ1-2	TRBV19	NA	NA	TGTGCCAGTAGTATAGATCGGTGGACTCATCGCTACACCTTC	CASSIDRWTHRYTF
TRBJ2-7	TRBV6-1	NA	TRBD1	TGTGCCAGCAGTGAAGAGTCAGTCGGAGGGACAGGACGGCGCGAGCAGTACTTC	CASSEESVGGTGRREQYF
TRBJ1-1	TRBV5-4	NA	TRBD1	TGTGCCAGCAGCTTGTCTGGCAGGGGGATCACTGAAGCTTTCTTT	CASSLSGRGITEAFF
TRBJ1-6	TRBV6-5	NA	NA	TGTGCCAGCAGTTACTCGAGCACAGCTCTGGGACCCCTCCACTTT	CASSYSSTALGPLHF
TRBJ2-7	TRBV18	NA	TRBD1	TGTGCCAGCTCTCCTGGGACAGGGCCCCACGAGCAGTACTTC	CASSPGTGPHEQYF
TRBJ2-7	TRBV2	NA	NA	TGTGCCAGCAGTCCGGGACACCCGGCCTTCTACGAGCAGTACTTC	CASSPGHPAFYEQYF
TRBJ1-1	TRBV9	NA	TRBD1	TGTGCCAGCAGCTCAAAGACAGGGGCGAACACTGAAGCTTTCTTT	CASSSKTGANTEAFF